Listed here are 27 T cell receptor beta chains from one sample, sequenced in a study of T cell responses to AZD1222 COVID-19 vaccine. Clones were sequenced by immunoSEQ multiplex PCR, and TCRdb holds only the in-frame ones, with some missing. The sample has roughly 120,000 clones; over 75% are singletons. Sample: peripheral blood, taken on day 0 of MenACWY control vaccination. The receptors shown here come from an adult in good health.

The chain employs TRBV2 and TRBJ1-2; D possibly corresponds to TRBD1 (6 bases). In germline, CDR1 is SNHLY, CDR2 FYNNEI. The CDR3 spans 14 residues. The V and J ends lost 4 bases and 2 bases respectively, with 11 bases between them. Written as DNA, the CDR3 is TGTGCCAGCAGTGGCAGGGGTTTCAACTATGGCTACACCTTC. Translated, it gives CASSGRGFNYGYTF.

The chain employs TRBV6-6 and TRBJ2-5, with 7 bases that match TRBD1. V dropped 5 bases and J dropped 5; count of bases not matched to a gene: 11. Germline assignment: CDR1 MNHNY and CDR2 SVGAGI (reference sequence). This CDR3 region has 15 residues. In DNA form, the CDR3 reads TGTGCCAGCAGTCCGACAGGGTCGGATGGGGAGACCCAGTACTTC. Encoded protein: CASSPTGSDGETQYF.

The V gene is TRBV5-1, the J gene TRBJ2-7, with D tentatively TRBD2 (6 bases). Germline V CDR1 and CDR2: SGHRS, YFSETQ. The CDR3 sequence is 15 residues long. V lost 4 bases and J lost 2, with 16 bases in between. CDR3 in amino acids: CASSPTGGGPYEQYF. The CDR3 DNA follows: TGCGCCAGCAGCCCGACTGGGGGAGGACCCTACGAGCAGTACTTC.

The DNA of the CDR3 is TGTGCCAGCCGGAAAGGGATTCAGACAGATACGCAGTATTTT. Protein product: CASRKGIQTDTQYF. V usage is TRBV6-5 and J usage is TRBJ2-3; D is uncertain. Germline lookup yields CDR1 MNHEY and CDR2 SVGAGI. The CDR3 extends over 14 amino acids. With 8 bases removed from V and 3 bases from J, the gap between germline ends came to 15 bases.

V gene TRBV5-8 combines with J gene TRBJ2-7, with 9 bases that match TRBD1. CDR3 size: 14 residues. V was pared by 0 bases and J by 3 bases, with 1 base of the junction left unmatched. Germline lookup yields CDR1 SGHTS and CDR2 YDEGEE. The DNA for the CDR3 is TGTGCCAGCAGCTTGGTGGACAGGGGCTACGAGCAGTACTTC. It specifies CASSLVDRGYEQYF.

This chain links TRBV6-2 or TRBV6-3 with TRBJ1-5; D ambiguous. CDR3 size: 16 residues. Looked up from germline, CDR1 is MNHEY and CDR2 is SVGEGT. Trimming took off 0 bases at V and 3 bases at J, with 12 bases between the two ends. CDR3 in amino acids: CASSYSNFIINQPQHF. CDR3 in DNA: TGTGCCAGCAGTTACTCCAATTTCATCATCAATCAGCCCCAGCATTTT.

The V gene is TRBV29-1, the J gene TRBJ1-2, with TRBD1 as a possible D gene (5 bases). This CDR3 is 14 amino acids long. Deletions cut 3 bases from V and 4 bases from J, with 15 bases between. Germline V gene data show CDR1 as SQVTM and CDR2 as ANQGSEA. The chain's CDR3 is CSVEGTYRSYGYTF. CDR3 bases: TGCAGCGTTGAGGGGACGTATCGGTCCTATGGCTACACCTTC.

CDR3 nucleotides: TGTGCCAGCAGCTTCCCCCGACAGATTGCCAGCAGGAATTCACCCCTCCACTTT. Translated, it gives CASSFPRQIASRNSPLHF. The chain has TRBV7-2 and TRBJ1-6; D possibly corresponds to TRBD1 (5 bases). CDR1 is SGHTA and CDR2 is FQGNSA in the germline V gene. CDR3 length: 18 amino acids. Deletions cut 3 bases from V and 7 bases from J, with 22 bases between. The whole variable domain, remainder taken from reference TRBV7-2 and TRBJ1-6, is GAGVSQSPSNKVTEKGKDVELRCDPISGHTALYWYRQSLGQGLEFLIYFQGNSAPDKSGLPSDRFSAERTGGSVSTLTIQRTQQEDSAVYLCASSFPRQIASRNSPLHFGNGTRLTVT.

The J gene is TRBJ1-2, the V gene TRBV10-3, with TRBD1 matching over 8 bases. The CDR3 sequence is 17 residues long. Germline V gene lookup returns CDR1 ENHRY and CDR2 SYGVKD. The trim removed 5 bases at V and 3 bases at J, leaving 14 bases unmatched. CDR3 nucleotide sequence: TGTGCCATCAGTCCCTGGACAGGGTCTTCTTTCGACTATGGCTACACCTTC. This translates into CAISPWTGSSFDYGYTF.

The V and J genes are TRBV14 and TRBJ1-2; 10 bases match TRBD1. Germline CDR1 and CDR2: SGHDN and FVKESK. This CDR3 spans 13 amino acids. V shed 4 bases and J 4 bases; nucleotides not matched to a gene: 0. The CDR3 DNA reads as TGTGCCAGCAGCCGGACAGGGGGCTATGGCTACACCTTC. Translation gives CASSRTGGYGYTF.

The CDR3 nucleotides read TGTGCCAGCAGTTACTCGGGCCGTAATCAGCCCCAGCATTTT. This translates into CASSYSGRNQPQHF. V gene TRBV6-5 combines with J gene TRBJ1-5; D is undetermined. Per germline, CDR1 MNHEY and CDR2 SVGAGI. The V gene lost 0 bases and the J gene lost 4 bases, with 7 bases spanning the gap. This CDR3 is built from 14 residues.

J is TRBJ2-5 and V is TRBV5-1; 10 bases fit TRBD2. Germline V lookup: CDR1 SGHRS, CDR2 YFSETQ. The CDR3 has 16 residues. V shed 0 bases and J 2 bases; nucleotides not matched to a gene: 4. The CDR3 loop is CASSLGPAGGQETQYF. Here the CDR3 DNA reads TGCGCCAGCAGCTTGGGTCCAGCGGGGGGGCAAGAGACCCAGTACTTC.

The genes are TRBV9 and TRBJ1-6; D gene uncertain. Trimming took off 0 bases at V and 5 bases at J, with 6 bases between the two ends. Germline-derived CDR1 and CDR2 are SGDLS and YYNGEE. CDR3 length: 14 residues. CDR3 residues: CASSVAGDNSPLHF. CDR3 sequence (DNA): TGTGCCAGCAGCGTAGCCGGGGATAATTCACCCCTCCACTTT.

The chain recombines TRBV2 with TRBJ1-2; no clear D gene. The CDR3 totals 13 residues. Trimming left V 4 bases short and J 2 bases short, with 8 bases between. Germline V gene sequence: CDR1 SNHLY, CDR2 FYNNEI. The CDR3 loop is CASSAWENYGYTF. CDR3 DNA sequence: TGTGCCAGCAGTGCTTGGGAGAACTATGGCTACACCTTC. Full variable domain (remainder filled in from reference TRBV2 and TRBJ1-2): EPEVTQTPSHQVTQMGQEVILRCVPISNHLYFYWYRQILGQKVEFLVSFYNNEISEKSEIFDDQFSVERPDGSNFTLKIRSTKLEDSAMYFCASSAWENYGYTFGSGTRLTVV.

Regarding this clone: The junction differs from germline at one of its ends, possibly a read error. The rearrangement links TRBV24-1 to TRBJ1-4, with no clear D. CDR1 and CDR2 from the germline V gene are KGHDR and SFDVKD. The CDR3 is 15 residues long. The CDR3 sequence: CATSDSHSRGEKLFF. The CDR3 region has the DNA TGTGCCACCAGCGATTCCCACTCCCGCGGGGAAAAACTGTTTTTT.

The V call is TRBV29-1, the J call TRBJ1-2, with 7 bases aligning to TRBD1. V gave up 6 bases and J gave up 5 bases; unmatched junction bases: 12. Germline V CDR1 and CDR2: SQVTM, ANQGSEA. The CDR3 runs 14 residues. CDR3 amino acids: CSVIEPGQQYGYTF. The CDR3 DNA reads TGCAGCGTGATCGAACCGGGACAGCAGTATGGCTACACCTTC.

The genes are TRBV6-5 and TRBJ1-2; TRBD1 agrees at 9 bases. Germline-derived CDR1 and CDR2 are MNHEY and SVGAGI. With 6 bases clipped from V and 1 base from J, the junction kept 6 bases outside the gene matches. This CDR3 contains 15 residues. The CDR3 spells CASRWDREGNYGYTF. In nucleotides, the CDR3 is TGTGCCAGCAGATGGGACAGGGAGGGTAACTATGGCTACACCTTC.

This clone was seen a single time. V usage is TRBV4-2 and J usage is TRBJ1-1, with D hard to call. This CDR3 has 14 residues. The V and J ends lost 5 bases and 4 bases respectively, with 14 bases between them. CDR1 LGHNA and CDR2 YNFKEQ come from the germline V gene. This CDR3 is CASSLTEGITEAFF. The CDR3 nucleotides read TGTGCCAGCAGCTTGACGGAGGGAATCACTGAAGCTTTCTTT.

This clone was seen only a few times. The V gene is TRBV9, the J gene TRBJ1-3, with D perhaps matching TRBD1 (5 bases). The V gene's germline CDR1 is SGDLS and CDR2 YYNGEE. Trimming shortened V by 0 bases and J by 2 bases, and 9 bases separated the two germline ends. The CDR3 loop spans 15 amino acids. CDR3 residues: CASSVAPGAGNTIYF. The CDR3 coding sequence is TGTGCCAGCAGCGTAGCACCGGGGGCTGGAAACACCATATATTTT. Full variable domain (missing parts from reference TRBV9 and TRBJ1-3): DSGVTQTPKHLITATGQRVTLRCSPRSGDLSVYWYQQSLDQGLQFLIQYYNGEERAKGNILERFSAQQFPDLHSELNLSSLELGDSALYFCASSVAPGAGNTIYFGEGSWLTVV.

This clone appeared a few times. The rearrangement uses TRBV27 and TRBJ1-6; 9 nucleotides align to TRBD1. This CDR3 is 15 amino acids long. Losses at the gene ends were 8 bases for V and 7 bases for J; bases not matched to a gene: 9. Germline V gene data show CDR1 as MNHEY and CDR2 as SMNVEV (reference sequence). The CDR3 DNA reads TGTGCCAGCCAGTACAGGGGGCAGGGGAATTCACCCCTCCACTTT. Protein product: CASQYRGQGNSPLHF.

This clone was seen a few times. Other DNA sequences within the sample encode an identical CDR3. The gene calls are TRBV18 and TRBJ1-4; the match to TRBD1 covers 10 bases. The CDR3 loop spans 14 amino acids. Trimming took 3 bases from V and 6 from J; bases not matched to a gene: 1. Germline CDR1 reads KGHSH; CDR2 reads LQKENI. The CDR3 sequence: CASSPGTGDEKLFF. As DNA, the CDR3 is TGTGCCAGCTCACCTGGGACAGGGGATGAAAAACTGTTTTTT.

This clone was recorded once. The V and J genes are TRBV19 and TRBJ2-6; no reliable D call. The CDR3 sequence is 14 residues long. The ends were cut back, 3 bases at V and 2 bases at J, with 5 bases in the middle. Germline CDR1 is LNHDA and CDR2 is SQIVND (reference sequence). For the CDR3, the DNA is TGTGCCAGTAGTATGTCTGCTGGGGCCAACGTCCTGACTTTC. It codes for CASSMSAGANVLTF.

A single count supports this clone. The genes are TRBV3-1 (or the pseudogene TRBV3-2) and TRBJ2-1; 8 nucleotides match TRBD2. J was trimmed by 0 bases and V by 5 bases; bases with no gene match: 12. Germline CDR1 reads LGHDT; CDR2 reads YNNKEL (reference sequence). This CDR3 contains 18 residues. DNA of the CDR3: TGTGCCAGCAGCAACGGCTTAGCGGGATACCCCTCCTACAATGAGCAGTTCTTC. It encodes CASSNGLAGYPSYNEQFF.

Here the CDR3 reads CASSQPGGEQFF. For the CDR3, the DNA is TGTGCCAGCAGCCAACCGGGGGGAGAGCAGTTCTTC. The chain has TRBV3-1 (or the pseudogene TRBV3-2) and TRBJ2-1; 7 bases are shared with TRBD2. V lost 2 bases, J lost 10 bases, and 2 bases stayed unmatched. The germline CDR1 and CDR2 sequences are LGHDT and YNNKEL (reference sequence). The length of the CDR3 is 12 residues.

J is TRBJ2-1 and V is TRBV6-5, with TRBD1 matching over 9 bases. This CDR3 comprises 15 residues. After removal of 4 bases from V and 6 bases from J, the junction contained 7 bases not matched to a gene. Looked up from germline, CDR1 is MNHEY and CDR2 is SVGAGI. The CDR3 bases are TGTGCCAGCAGTTCAGCCGGGACAGGGCGCAATGAGCAGTTCTTC. Its translation: CASSSAGTGRNEQFF.

The chain combines TRBV7-2 with TRBJ2-5; D possibly matches TRBD1 or TRBD2 (5 bases each). V was pared by 5 bases and J by 5 bases, with 18 bases between. In germline, CDR1 is SGHTA, CDR2 FQGNSA. There are 15 residues in the CDR3. The CDR3 DNA follows: TGTGCCAGCAGCCCTCGTTGGGGCGGGTACGAGACCCAGTACTTC. Its translation is CASSPRWGGYETQYF.

The rearrangement uses TRBV18 and TRBJ1-1; 9 bases are shared with TRBD1. The J segment lost 8 bases and the V segment lost 5 bases, leaving 9 bases of the junction unmatched. Germline CDR1 is KGHSH and CDR2 is LQKENI. The CDR3 has 14 residues. CDR3 amino acids: CASSKKTGGEEAFF. The CDR3 DNA reads as TGTGCCAGCTCAAAAAAGACAGGGGGGGAGGAAGCTTTCTTT.